Each of the 17 T cell receptor beta chains below was sequenced from the same sample in a study of beta chain features in type 1 diabetes. Study-wide findings and caveats: Across all four CD4+ subsets, people with type 1 diabetes showed modestly shorter TCRB CDR3s.

What these receptors recognize is not known. The sequenced template was cDNA made from the entire isolated RNA. Clones were sequenced by immunoSEQ multiplex PCR, and TCRdb holds only the in-frame ones, with some missing. The table lists more than 550,000 clones, over 13% of them singletons, with approximately 0.043% in the top ten. Sequencing was done on a sample of naive CD4+ T cells from blood. The receptor set was obtained from a man aged 18-30 years with type 1 diabetes.

The J gene is TRBJ2-3, the V gene TRBV10-3; TRBD2 matches 10 bases. V trimming: 8 bases; J trimming: 3 bases; junction bases outside the gene matches: 5. This CDR3 has 14 residues. The germline V gene encodes CDR1 ENHRY and CDR2 SYGVKD. CDR3 sequence: CAIGVAGGTDTQYF. For the CDR3, the DNA is TGTGCCATCGGGGTAGCGGGAGGAACAGATACGCAGTATTTT.

This clone was seen only a few times. J is TRBJ2-7 and V is TRBV7-6, with D possibly matching TRBD2 (5 bases). Germline CDR1 and CDR2: SGHVS and FNYEAQ. CDR3 length: 12 amino acids. Trimming removed 5 bases from V and 6 bases from J, with 11 bases in between. The CDR3 nucleotides read TGTGCCAGCAGCATTAGCGTTGGCGAGCAGTACTTC. Encoded protein: CASSISVGEQYF.

This clone was seen only a few times. The genes are TRBV5-1 and TRBJ2-7; no definite D call. The CDR3 has 13 residues. V lost 0 bases and J 7 bases, leaving 11 bases between the germline ends. Germline-derived CDR1 and CDR2 are SGHRS and YFSETQ. The CDR3 is CASSLVSGMEQYF. DNA of the CDR3: TGCGCCAGCAGCTTGGTTTCAGGTATGGAGCAGTACTTC. Looking up the rest from reference TRBV5-1 and TRBJ2-7 gives the full variable domain: KAGVTQTPRYLIKTRGQQVTLSCSPISGHRSVSWYQQTPGQGLQFLFEYFSETQRNKGNFPGRFSGRQFSNSRSEMNVSTLELGDSALYLCASSLVSGMEQYFGPGTRLTVT.

The V and J genes are TRBV4-1 and TRBJ1-5, with unresolved D. Germline loops: CDR1 MGHRA, CDR2 YSYEKL. The V gene lost 1 base and the J gene lost 5 bases, with 15 bases spanning the gap. CDR3 length: 16 residues. The CDR3 bases are TGCGCCAGCAGCCAAGCTGGCAACGGATGGGATCAGCCCCAGCATTTT. This sequence encodes CASSQAGNGWDQPQHF.

This chain connects TRBV4-3 to TRBJ1-1, with D perhaps matching TRBD1 (6 bases). The CDR3 is 15 residues long. Germline V CDR1 and CDR2: LGHNA, YSLEER. V was clipped by 0 bases and J by 1 base, with 9 bases between them. CDR3 DNA: TGCGCCAGCAGCCAAGATCAGGGGCCGAACACTGAAGCTTTCTTT. Its translation is CASSQDQGPNTEAFF.

V usage is TRBV30 and J usage is TRBJ2-2; a possible D gene is TRBD2 (5 bases). Between the trimmed V and J ends, which lost 0 bases and 7 bases, there was a span of 9 bases. The CDR3 is 13 residues long. Germline V CDR1 and CDR2: GTSNPN, SVGIG (reference sequence). CDR3 sequence (DNA): TGTGCCTGGAGTGTACAAGGACTCGGGGAGCTGTTTTTT. It translates to CAWSVQGLGELFF.

This clone has a handful of counts. The chain couples TRBV6-6 to TRBJ1-3, with D uncertain. The V gene lost 2 bases and the J gene lost 2 bases, with 1 base spanning the gap. The CDR3 loop spans 12 amino acids. Germline-derived CDR1 and CDR2 are MNHNY and SVGAGI (reference sequence). CDR3 nucleotides: TGTGCCAGCAGTTACGCTGGAAACACCATATATTTT. Its translation is CASSYAGNTIYF.

This clone has a handful of counts. The rearrangement joins TRBV5-1 to TRBJ2-1; 10 bases map to TRBD1. With V trimmed by 0 bases and J by 2 bases, 2 bases remained unmatched. The length of the CDR3 is 16 residues. Germline V gene data show CDR1 as SGHRS and CDR2 as YFSETQ. CDR3 DNA sequence: TGCGCCAGCAGCTTGGGTGGGACAGGGGCCTACAATGAGCAGTTCTTC. Its protein product is CASSLGGTGAYNEQFF.

The rearrangement links TRBV28 to TRBJ1-2; D not resolved. The CDR3 sequence is 13 residues long. Trimming shortened V by 3 bases and J by 1 base, and 6 bases separated the two germline ends. Looked up from germline, CDR1 is MDHEN and CDR2 is SYDVKM. The CDR3 nucleotides are TGTGCCAGCAGTTTGGTTAGTAACTATGGCTACACCTTC. This translates into CASSLVSNYGYTF.

There are a few counts of this clone. The chain employs TRBV25-1 and TRBJ1-1; D call uncertain. V was trimmed by 4 bases and J by 0 bases, leaving 9 bases between them. Germline loops: CDR1 MGHDK, CDR2 SYGVNS. This CDR3 is 14 amino acids long. In DNA, the CDR3 is TGTGCCAGCAGTGGAAGACCTATGAACACTGAAGCTTTCTTT. Translation gives CASSGRPMNTEAFF.

This clone was observed a few times. This sample also contains other DNA sequences that code for the same CDR3. The chain is built from TRBV7-2 and TRBJ2-3; D not resolved. Looked up from germline, CDR1 is SGHTA and CDR2 is FQGNSA. V was pared by 5 bases and J by 0 bases, with 3 bases between. The CDR3 spans 12 residues. The CDR3 DNA reads TGTGCCAGCAGCACTAGCACAGATACGCAGTATTTT. This codes for CASSTSTDTQYF.

This clone showed up just a few times. V gene TRBV23-1 combines with J gene TRBJ2-7, with 8 bases identical to TRBD1. TRBV23-1 is an ORF; its function is uncertain. V trimming: 1 base; J trimming: 5 bases; junction bases outside the gene matches: 10. This CDR3 spans 16 amino acids. Here the CDR3 reads CASSQFQGQGLDEQYF. DNA of the CDR3: TGCGCCAGCAGTCAATTCCAAGGACAGGGATTAGACGAGCAGTACTTC.

The chain carries TRBV30 and TRBJ1-2; D is unclear. The CDR3 extends over 13 amino acids. Germline V gives CDR1 GTSNPN, CDR2 SVGIG (reference sequence). The V and J ends lost 3 bases and 8 bases respectively, with 16 bases between them. The chain's CDR3 is CAWSPSGGLGYTF. The DNA for the CDR3 is TGTGCCTGGAGCCCCTCTGGAGGGCTGGGCTACACCTTC.

The chain is built from TRBV9 and TRBJ2-5; 15 bases map to TRBD2. CDR3 length: 13 amino acids. Germline V lookup: CDR1 SGDLS, CDR2 YYNGEE. Trimming removed 6 bases from V and 7 bases from J; junction bases left unmatched: 1. For the CDR3, the DNA is TGTGCCAGCACGGGACTAGCGGGGGGGACCCAGTACTTC. Translating it yields CASTGLAGGTQYF.

The V gene is TRBV27, the J gene TRBJ1-4; D gene ambiguous. CDR1 is MNHEY, CDR2 SMNVEV, per germline (reference sequence). This CDR3 is 13 amino acids long. Trimming removed 8 bases from V and 5 bases from J, with 12 bases in between. CDR3 DNA: TGTGCCAGCGGCGGATCGGGGAATGAAAAACTGTTTTTT. Translation: CASGGSGNEKLFF. Variable domain in full (rest from reference TRBV27 and TRBJ1-4): EAQVTQNPRYLITVTGKKLTVTCSQNMNHEYMSWYRQDPGLGLRQIYYSMNVEVTDKGDVPEGYKVSRKEKRNFPLILESPSPNQTSLYFCASGGSGNEKLFFGSGTQLSVL.

Remarks on this clone: This sample also contains other DNA sequences that code for the same CDR3. The genes are TRBV18 and TRBJ2-1; 7 positions match TRBD1. The ends lost 3 bases at V and 0 bases at J; junction bases unmatched: 2. The germline CDR1 and CDR2 sequences are KGHSH and LQKENI. This CDR3 is 15 amino acids long. CDR3 in DNA: TGTGCCAGCTCACCTGCAGGGGGCTCCTACAATGAGCAGTTCTTC. Amino acid sequence: CASSPAGGSYNEQFF.

The chain employs TRBV20-1 and TRBJ2-1; no reliable D call. Looked up from germline, CDR1 is DFQATT and CDR2 is SNEGSKA (reference sequence). Trimming removed 4 bases at V and 7 bases at J, with 8 bases between. The CDR3 totals 11 residues. CDR3 residues: CSATLGNEQFF. In DNA, the CDR3 is TGCAGTGCTACCTTGGGGAATGAGCAGTTCTTC.